Following are 24 T cell receptor beta chains from one sample sequenced in a study of glioma-infiltrating T cells after dendritic cell vaccination. Measured with immunoSEQ multiplex PCR; TCRdb has only the in-frame clones, and not every one. Altogether about 50,000 clones are present, over 75% being singletons, with the ten largest covering around 10%. This material consisted of blood, taken before dendritic cell vaccination. Source of these receptors: a human donor with glioblastoma.

The V gene is TRBV23-1, the J gene TRBJ1-1; D not certain. TRBV23-1 is labeled an ORF, and its function is uncertain. This CDR3 contains 9 residues. Trimming pared 11 bases from V and 6 bases from J, leaving 7 bases between. The CDR3 region is CAPQAEAFF. CDR3 bases: TGCGCCCCCCAGGCTGAAGCTTTCTTT.

The rearrangement uses TRBV30 and TRBJ2-6, with D perhaps TRBD2 (5 bases). This CDR3 has 15 amino acids. CDR1 is GTSNPN, CDR2 SVGIG, per germline (reference sequence). With 0 bases removed from V and 1 base from J, the gap between germline ends came to 7 bases. DNA of the CDR3: TGTGCCTGGAGTGTACGGGGTTCTGGGGCCAACGTCCTGACTTTC. Its protein product is CAWSVRGSGANVLTF. Supplemented by reference TRBV30 and TRBJ2-6, the full variable domain reads SQTIHQWPATLVQPVGSPLSLECTVEGTSNPNLYWYRQAAGRGLQLLFYSVGIGQISSEVPQNLSASRPQDRQFILSSKKLLLSDSGFYLCAWSVRGSGANVLTFGAGSRLTVL.

This rearrangement joins TRBV9 to TRBJ2-3; 13 bases fit TRBD2. The V segment lost 4 bases and the J segment 6 bases; nucleotides outside the gene matches: 5. Per germline, CDR1 SGDLS and CDR2 YYNGEE. The length of the CDR3 is 15 residues. The CDR3 DNA reads TGTGCCAGCAGCACGGGACTAGCGGGGCGGGATACGCAGTATTTT. The encoded protein is CASSTGLAGRDTQYF.

The chain combines TRBV6-6 with TRBJ2-1, with D uncertain. Deletions cut 6 bases from V and 6 bases from J, with 9 bases between. There are 12 residues in the CDR3. Germline-derived CDR1 and CDR2 are MNHNY and SVGAGI (reference sequence). The CDR3, as DNA: TGTGCCAGCAGCCATACTTCCAATGAGCAGTTCTTC. Encoded protein: CASSHTSNEQFF.

The V and J genes are TRBV10-3 and TRBJ1-1; no clear D gene. This CDR3 region has 13 residues. The V end was cut by 4 bases, the J end by 4 bases, with 10 bases between. Per the germline V gene, CDR1 is ENHRY and CDR2 is SYGVKD. The CDR3 loop is CAISGGSGTEAFF. The CDR3 bases are TGTGCCATCAGTGGAGGGTCGGGCACTGAAGCTTTCTTT.

V gene TRBV7-2 combines with J gene TRBJ1-1, with D hard to call. The CDR3 totals 15 residues. Between the trimmed V and J ends, which lost 4 bases and 4 bases, there was a span of 16 bases. The germline gives CDR1 SGHTA, CDR2 FQGNSA. The CDR3 bases are TGTGCCAGCAGCTCGGGTGGAGGATCCCGCACTGAAGCTTTCTTT. Protein: CASSSGGGSRTEAFF.

The V gene is TRBV15, the J gene TRBJ1-2; D is ambiguous. V lost 5 bases and J lost 7, with 23 bases in between. CDR3 length: 16 residues. CDR1 LNHNV and CDR2 YYDKDF come from the germline V gene (reference sequence). CDR3 DNA sequence: TGTGCCACCAGCCGCCGAGCGAGATCGCCCATCTTTGGCTACACCTTC. Translating gives CATSRRARSPIFGYTF.

The chain has TRBV7-3 and TRBJ1-1; 9 nucleotides line up with TRBD1. Trimming removed 11 bases from V and 5 bases from J; junction bases left unmatched: 12. This CDR3 spans 14 amino acids. Germline-derived CDR1 and CDR2 are SGHTA and FQGTGA. This CDR3 is CAGKQGAPRTEAFF. DNA of the CDR3: TGTGCCGGAAAACAGGGGGCGCCGAGGACTGAAGCTTTCTTT. The full variable domain, completed using reference TRBV7-3 and TRBJ1-1, is GAGVSQTPSNKVTEKGKYVELRCDPISGHTALYWYRQSLGQGPEFLIYFQGTGAADDSGLPNDRFFAVRPEGSVSTLKIQRTERGDSAVYLCAGKQGAPRTEAFFGQGTRLTVV.

The chain carries TRBV9 and TRBJ2-1, with D tentatively TRBD1 (9 bases). V was cut by 0 bases and J by 9 bases, with 22 bases left in between. Germline CDR1 SGDLS, CDR2 YYNGEE. The CDR3 is 17 residues long. The CDR3 nucleotides read TGTGCCAGCAGCGTAGCTATTAGCGGGACAGGGTCAAGTGAGCAGTTCTTC. Its translation: CASSVAISGTGSSEQFF. Drawing the rest from reference TRBV9 and TRBJ2-1, the complete variable domain is DSGVTQTPKHLITATGQRVTLRCSPRSGDLSVYWYQQSLDQGLQFLIQYYNGEERAKGNILERFSAQQFPDLHSELNLSSLELGDSALYFCASSVAISGTGSSEQFFGPGTRLTVL.

The V and J genes are TRBV6-5 and TRBJ2-7; TRBD2 agrees at 8 bases. The germline V gene has CDR1 MNHEY and CDR2 SVGAGI. J was trimmed by 0 bases and V by 2 bases; bases with no gene match: 3. CDR3 length: 15 amino acids. The CDR3 spells CASSYVGGGSYEQYF. CDR3 sequence (DNA): TGTGCCAGCAGTTACGTCGGGGGGGGCTCCTACGAGCAGTACTTC.

The chain employs TRBV19 and TRBJ2-5, with 9 bases identical to TRBD1. Germline V gene lookup returns CDR1 LNHDA and CDR2 SQIVND (reference sequence). The CDR3 is made up of 14 amino acids. The junction had 12 bases not matched to a gene; V was cut back by 11 bases and J by 5 bases. The CDR3 sequence is CAANRGPTQETQYF. CDR3 nucleotides: TGTGCCGCGAACAGGGGGCCTACCCAGGAGACCCAGTACTTC.

The V and J genes are TRBV5-8 and TRBJ2-7; 9 nucleotides align to TRBD1. Losses at the gene ends were 3 bases for V and 2 bases for J; bases not matched to a gene: 3. The length of the CDR3 is 14 residues. Germline CDR1 and CDR2: SGHTS and YDEGEE. CDR3 DNA: TGTGCCAGCAGCTGGGGACAGGGAGCCTACGAGCAGTACTTC. Translation gives CASSWGQGAYEQYF.

V usage is TRBV19 and J usage is TRBJ1-4, with no clear D. The CDR3 length is 13 residues. V lost 3 bases and J 11 bases, leaving 13 bases between the germline ends. Germline CDR1 and CDR2: LNHDA and SQIVND (reference sequence). Written as DNA, the CDR3 is TGTGCCAGTAGTATTGCGGGAAAAACTAAACTGTTTTTT. Translating it yields CASSIAGKTKLFF.

For this clone: The junction departs from the called germline gene at one end, perhaps through a read error. Other DNA sequences of this sample code for an identical CDR3. This chain links TRBV4-1 with TRBJ1-6, with D unresolved. CDR3 size: 12 residues. Germline V gene lookup returns CDR1 MGHRA and CDR2 YSYEKL. The CDR3 DNA reads TGCGCCAGCAGACAGATTAATTCCCCCCTCCACTTT. Amino acid sequence: CASRQINSPLHF.

The gene calls are TRBV4-1 and TRBJ1-2; TRBD1 matches at 8 bases. The junction had 5 bases not matched to a gene; V was cut back by 3 bases and J by 2 bases. From germline, CDR1 is MGHRA and CDR2 YSYEKL. CDR3 length: 15 amino acids. Written as DNA, the CDR3 is TGCGCCAGCAGCCACATAGGACAGGGAAACTATGGCTACACCTTC. It translates to CASSHIGQGNYGYTF.

The rearrangement uses TRBV7-6 and TRBJ2-5; the match to TRBD2 covers 8 bases. Germline V gives CDR1 SGHVS, CDR2 FNYEAQ. CDR3 length: 15 amino acids. V lost 5 bases, J lost 2 bases, and 7 bases stayed unmatched. The CDR3 DNA reads TGTGCCAGCAGCCCCCAGGCTAGCGGGCAAGAGACCCAGTACTTC. Encoded protein: CASSPQASGQETQYF.

The chain uses TRBV9 and TRBJ2-7; D may be TRBD1 (5 bases). V was trimmed by 4 bases and J by 3 bases, leaving 17 bases between them. Germline V CDR1 and CDR2: SGDLS, YYNGEE. The CDR3 is made up of 15 amino acids. The CDR3 nucleotides are TGTGCCAGCAGCCGTAGGCAGGCCAGGGACTACGAGCAGTACTTC. Protein: CASSRRQARDYEQYF.

The rearrangement uses TRBV15 and TRBJ1-2; possible D gene TRBD1, 5 bases. The germline V gene encodes CDR1 LNHNV and CDR2 YYDKDF (reference sequence). Trimming stripped 0 bases from V and 2 bases from J, with 7 bases between. This CDR3 region has 14 residues. CDR3 in amino acids: CATSRDRVNYGYTF. CDR3 coding DNA: TGTGCCACCAGCAGAGACAGGGTCAACTATGGCTACACCTTC.

The V call is TRBV27, the J call TRBJ1-2; 7 bases line up with TRBD1. The CDR3 loop spans 17 amino acids. Trimming took 4 bases from V and 0 from J; bases not matched to a gene: 11. Germline-derived CDR1 and CDR2 are MNHEY and SMNVEV (reference sequence). The CDR3 DNA reads TGTGCCAGCAGTTCAACAAAGGGACAGCTGACTAACTATGGCTACACCTTC. Translating gives CASSSTKGQLTNYGYTF.

The chain links TRBV7-9 to TRBJ2-6; maybe TRBD2 (6 bases). V lost 5 bases and J 4 bases, leaving 12 bases between the germline ends. In germline, CDR1 is SEHNR, CDR2 FQNEAQ (reference sequence). The CDR3 is made up of 15 amino acids. The CDR3 loop reads CASSLLAGGANVLTF. CDR3 DNA: TGTGCCAGCAGCCTGTTGGCGGGAGGGGCCAACGTCCTGACTTTC.

As DNA, the CDR3 is TGCGCCAGCAGCGCCGAACCACCCGGGGGGGGTCCGAGTTATGGCTACACCTTC. Protein product: CASSAEPPGGGPSYGYTF. The chain employs TRBV5-1 and TRBJ1-2; D perhaps matches TRBD1 (5 bases). V dropped 4 bases and J dropped 5 bases, with 27 bases sitting between them. From germline, CDR1 is SGHRS and CDR2 YFSETQ. The CDR3 runs to 18 residues.

The chain uses TRBV6-1 and TRBJ2-3; TRBD2 might be the D (5 bases). The length of the CDR3 is 15 residues. CDR1 is MNHNS, CDR2 SASEGT, per germline. V was clipped by 3 bases and J by 3 bases, with 13 bases between them. In DNA form, the CDR3 reads TGTGCCAGCAGTGATGCGGGTGCCGAAACAGATACGCAGTATTTT. It codes for CASSDAGAETDTQYF.

The chain employs TRBV2 and TRBJ1-1; D unresolved. Germline V gives CDR1 SNHLY, CDR2 FYNNEI. The CDR3 has 15 residues. V lost 8 bases and J 6 bases, leaving 22 bases between the germline ends. The CDR3 nucleotides are TGTGCCAGCTCAGTAAAGAGGCAAAGTAGCGCTGAAGCTTTCTTT. This gives the protein CASSVKRQSSAEAFF.

The rearrangement uses TRBV14 and TRBJ2-5, with TRBD2 identical over 10 bases. This CDR3 has 17 residues. Germline trimming cut 1 base from V and 6 bases from J; bases unmatched to any gene: 11. Germline V lookup: CDR1 SGHDN, CDR2 FVKESK. CDR3 residues: CASSQVPLAGEPKTQYF. CDR3 DNA sequence: TGTGCCAGCAGCCAAGTACCTCTAGCGGGAGAGCCCAAGACCCAGTACTTC.